One and the same sample provided the 30 T cell receptor beta chains below, sequenced in a study of shared clonotypes between healthy human individuals. The method was immunoSEQ multiplex PCR; TCRdb's version includes in-frame clones alone and lacks a portion of them. The table lists about 580,000 clones, about 98% of them singletons. Naive CD8 populations comprised CD45RO-negative cells positively selected for CCR7, excluding terminally differentiated effector memory CD45RA+ cells. The sample consisted of naive CD8+ T cells sorted from blood. These receptors came from a man aged 30 to 45 in good health.

The rearrangement links TRBV7-9 to TRBJ1-5; D gene uncertain. Germline loops: CDR1 SEHNR, CDR2 FQNEAQ (reference sequence). This CDR3 comprises 15 residues. Trimming cost V 1 base and J 0 bases, with 7 bases left between them. CDR3 DNA sequence: TGTGCCAGCAGCTTAGGAAGGAATAGCAATCAGCCCCAGCATTTT. It translates to CASSLGRNSNQPQHF.

The rearrangement links TRBV29-1 to TRBJ2-7, with 9 bases lining up with TRBD2. CDR1 is SQVTM and CDR2 is ANQGSEA in the germline V gene. V trimming: 1 base; J trimming: 3 bases; junction bases outside the gene matches: 16. The CDR3 sequence is 18 residues long. The CDR3 is CSVEGLGLAGTGYYEQYF. The CDR3 DNA sequence: TGCAGCGTTGAAGGGTTGGGTCTAGCGGGGACTGGGTACTACGAGCAGTACTTC.

The chain links TRBV27 to TRBJ1-2; 7 positions match TRBD1. Germline loops: CDR1 MNHEY, CDR2 SMNVEV (reference sequence). V lost 5 bases to trimming and J lost 6 bases; unmatched junction nucleotides: 6. This CDR3 is built from 13 residues. DNA for the CDR3: TGTGCCAGCAGTGTAGGGGGCGCCAATGGCTACACCTTC. Protein product: CASSVGGANGYTF.

With regard to this clone: The junction differs from germline at one of its ends, possibly a read error. J is TRBJ2-7 and V is TRBV7-9; TRBD2 might be the D (6 bases). CDR1 and CDR2 from the germline V gene are SEHNR and FQNEAQ (reference sequence). This CDR3 comprises 15 residues. The CDR3 here is CASSIAELNSYEQYF. CDR3 coding DNA: TGTGCCAGCAGCATAGCGGAGCTAAACTCCTACGAGCAGTACTTC.

This chain joins TRBV25-1 and TRBJ1-2; a possible D gene is TRBD1 (5 bases). The CDR3 has 12 amino acids. V lost 8 bases and J lost 8, with 15 bases in between. Germline assignment: CDR1 MGHDK and CDR2 SYGVNS. This chain's CDR3 is CASGGGRGGYTF. CDR3 nucleotides: TGTGCCAGCGGTGGGGGAAGGGGCGGCTACACCTTC.

The chain joins TRBV29-1 to TRBJ2-1; a weak D match, TRBD2 (6 bases). This CDR3 comprises 14 residues. Germline lookup yields CDR1 SQVTM and CDR2 ANQGSEA. Trimming stripped 0 bases from V and 5 bases from J, with 11 bases between. CDR3 sequence (DNA): TGCAGCGTTGAAGATCCTGGGGGGAACAATGAGCAGTTCTTC. Amino acid sequence: CSVEDPGGNNEQFF.

The J gene is TRBJ2-1, the V gene TRBV29-1, with unresolved D. Trimming took 7 bases from V and 0 from J, leaving 10 bases between them. The CDR3 has 13 residues. CDR1 and CDR2 from the germline V gene are SQVTM and ANQGSEA. CDR3 coding DNA: TGCAGCGGTATCCGGAGCTCCTACAATGAGCAGTTCTTC. It is translated as CSGIRSSYNEQFF.

The chain is built from TRBV27 and TRBJ2-7; a possible D gene is TRBD2 (5 bases). V shed 1 base and J shed 3 bases, with 13 bases lying between them. Per the germline V gene, CDR1 is MNHEY and CDR2 is SMNVEV (reference sequence). There are 15 residues in the CDR3. CDR3 protein: CASSLWPLGNYEQYF. The CDR3 region has the DNA TGTGCCAGCAGTTTATGGCCACTAGGTAACTACGAGCAGTACTTC.

The chain joins TRBV7-6 to TRBJ2-1; no reliable D call. V was pared by 5 bases and J by 6 bases, with 14 bases between. Germline assignment: CDR1 SGHVS and CDR2 FNYEAQ. CDR3 length equals 14 residues. In DNA form, the CDR3 reads TGTGCCAGCAGCGCCGTCGGGTGGTTCAATGAGCAGTTCTTC. Protein: CASSAVGWFNEQFF.

V is TRBV2 and J is TRBJ2-7, with D possibly TRBD2 on 6 matching bases. The germline V and J ends were trimmed by 4 bases and 4 bases, with 14 bases remaining between them. Germline V gene lookup returns CDR1 SNHLY and CDR2 FYNNEI. The CDR3 length is 14 residues. CDR3 loop: CASSVPSEGYEQYF. The CDR3 bases are TGTGCCAGCAGTGTGCCTAGCGAAGGGTACGAGCAGTACTTC.

This chain connects TRBV7-9 to TRBJ2-1; D is ambiguous. The CDR3 has 13 amino acids. Germline V gene data show CDR1 as SEHNR and CDR2 as FQNEAQ (reference sequence). The V and J ends lost 2 bases and 9 bases respectively, with 11 bases between them. In DNA, the CDR3 is TGTGCCAGCAGCTTATTGGAGTTGAGTGAGCAGTTCTTC. Protein sequence: CASSLLELSEQFF.

The chain carries TRBV13 and TRBJ2-1, with 7 bases fitting TRBD2. The trim removed 5 bases at V and 0 bases at J, leaving 7 bases unmatched. Germline CDR1 and CDR2: PRHDT and FYEKMQ (reference sequence). CDR3 size: 16 residues. CDR3 nucleotide sequence: TGTGCCAGCAGCCCCCTACAGCGGGACTCCTACAATGAGCAGTTCTTC. It specifies CASSPLQRDSYNEQFF.

This chain connects TRBV27 to TRBJ2-7; the D gene is possibly TRBD2 (5 bases). Germline V gene lookup returns CDR1 MNHEY and CDR2 SMNVEV (reference sequence). Between the trimmed V and J ends, which lost 5 bases and 4 bases, there was a span of 15 bases. The CDR3 runs to 14 residues. In DNA, the CDR3 is TGTGCCAGCAGTCCGTCAAGTAGCGTATACGAGCAGTACTTC. Protein: CASSPSSSVYEQYF.

The V call is TRBV7-9, the J call TRBJ1-1; no reliable D call. The CDR3 runs to 13 residues. Germline CDR1 and CDR2: SEHNR and FQNEAQ (reference sequence). V was trimmed by 4 bases and J by 1 base, leaving 7 bases between them. CDR3 in DNA: TGTGCCAGCAGCTCCTCGGAGAACACTGAAGCTTTCTTT. This translates into CASSSSENTEAFF.

The genes are TRBV29-1 and TRBJ2-3; D is ambiguous. CDR1 and CDR2 (germline): SQVTM, ANQGSEA. V was cut by 3 bases and J by 1 base, with 11 bases left in between. The CDR3 is 14 amino acids. The CDR3 loop is CSVEGRQGTDTQYF. As DNA, the CDR3 is TGCAGCGTTGAGGGTAGGCAGGGCACAGATACGCAGTATTTT.

The V call is TRBV29-1, the J call TRBJ2-4; 7 bases are shared with TRBD1. In germline, CDR1 is SQVTM, CDR2 ANQGSEA. With V trimmed by 4 bases and J by 11 bases, 11 bases remained unmatched. CDR3 length: 13 amino acids. CDR3 in amino acids: CSVVLTGQALQYF. Here the CDR3 DNA reads TGCAGCGTTGTCCTGACAGGACAGGCTCTTCAGTACTTC.

Of note for this clone: Distinct nucleotide sequences in the sample also encode this CDR3. DNA of the CDR3: TGTGCCAGCAGCCCCGACTCAAGCTCCTACAATGAGCAGTTCTTC. This gives the protein CASSPDSSSYNEQFF. The chain carries TRBV7-9 and TRBJ2-1; no clear D. The V gene's germline CDR1 is SEHNR and CDR2 FQNEAQ (reference sequence). V was trimmed by 5 bases and J by 0 bases, leaving 11 bases between them. This CDR3 is built from 15 residues.

V usage is TRBV7-2 and J usage is TRBJ2-7; D possibly matches TRBD1 or TRBD2 (6 bases each). The CDR3 spans 14 residues. Germline values: CDR1 SGHTA, CDR2 FQGNSA. V shed 5 bases and J shed 3 bases, with 14 bases lying between them. CDR3 region: CASSEKGGGYEQYF. CDR3 nucleotides: TGTGCCAGCAGCGAAAAGGGGGGAGGCTACGAGCAGTACTTC.

The V gene is TRBV27, the J gene TRBJ2-5, with 7 bases matching TRBD1. The CDR3 consists of 14 residues. J gave up 1 base and V 7 bases, and 6 bases lay outside the gene matches. The germline V gene encodes CDR1 MNHEY and CDR2 SMNVEV (reference sequence). The CDR3 loop is CASKGAGVQETQYF. The CDR3 DNA is TGTGCCAGCAAGGGGGCAGGGGTCCAAGAGACCCAGTACTTC.

A single count supports this clone. The chain links TRBV11-3 to TRBJ2-2; D uncertain. Per the germline V gene, CDR1 is SGHNT and CDR2 is YENEEA. V shed 0 bases and J shed 6 bases, with 2 bases lying between them. This CDR3 spans 12 amino acids. CDR3 protein: CASSLEAGELFF. CDR3 nucleotide sequence: TGTGCCAGCAGCTTAGAAGCCGGGGAGCTGTTTTTT.

The chain is built from TRBV9 and TRBJ1-1; D unclear. Germline-derived CDR1 and CDR2 are SGDLS and YYNGEE. Between the trimmed V and J ends, which lost 0 bases and 1 base, there was a span of 4 bases. This CDR3 is built from 13 residues. CDR3 DNA sequence: TGTGCCAGCAGCGTAGCGACGAACACTGAAGCTTTCTTT. Its protein is CASSVATNTEAFF.

V and J are TRBV4-1 and TRBJ2-7, with D perhaps assigned TRBD1 or TRBD2 (5 bases each). Germline CDR1 reads MGHRA; CDR2 reads YSYEKL. The CDR3 totals 15 residues. V gave up 3 bases and J gave up 2 bases, with 14 bases separating them. The CDR3 DNA is TGCGCCAGCAGCCACTCTACGGGACGGCCCTACGAGCAGTACTTC. Translation gives CASSHSTGRPYEQYF.

Remarks on this clone: Different DNA sequences within this sample yield the same CDR3. This chain uses TRBV27 with TRBJ2-3, with 11 bases aligning to TRBD1. This CDR3 comprises 16 residues. V was clipped by 1 base and J by 3 bases; unmatched bases: 3. Looked up from germline, CDR1 is MNHEY and CDR2 is SMNVEV (reference sequence). CDR3 sequence: CASSLFRDRGTDTQYF. The CDR3 nucleotides read TGTGCCAGCAGTTTATTCCGGGACAGGGGGACAGATACGCAGTATTTT.

This CDR3 reads CASSSPLAFSTDTQYF. Here the CDR3 DNA reads TGTGCCAGCAGCTCACCACTAGCGTTTAGCACAGATACGCAGTATTTT. The chain links TRBV28 to TRBJ2-3, with 7 bases that match TRBD2. The CDR3 totals 16 residues. Per the germline V gene, CDR1 is MDHEN and CDR2 is SYDVKM. J gave up 0 bases and V 6 bases, and 9 bases lay outside the gene matches. The full variable domain, in which reference TRBV28 and TRBJ2-3 provide the parts outside the CDR3, is DVKVTQSSRYLVKRTGEKVFLECVQDMDHENMFWYRQDPGLGLRLIYFSYDVKMKEKGDIPEGYSVSREKKERFSLILESASTNQTSMYLCASSSPLAFSTDTQYFGPGTRLTVL.

The rearrangement links TRBV9 to TRBJ2-7; D remains ambiguous. The CDR3 is 14 residues long. Trimming removed 0 bases at V and 5 bases at J, with 12 bases between. CDR1 SGDLS and CDR2 YYNGEE come from the germline V gene. The CDR3 bases are TGTGCCAGCAGCGTAGCGGGTGGCGCAAACGAGCAGTACTTC. Its protein product is CASSVAGGANEQYF.

This chain connects TRBV5-1 to TRBJ2-3; maybe TRBD2 (7 bases). This CDR3 contains 19 residues. Trimming took off 3 bases at V and 2 bases at J, with 25 bases between the two ends. The germline gives CDR1 SGHRS, CDR2 YFSETQ. DNA of the CDR3: TGCGCCAGCAGCTCCCAGTTGTCCGGGGGGCGGCTACCCACAGATACGCAGTATTTT. It codes for CASSSQLSGGRLPTDTQYF.

This rearrangement joins TRBV7-9 to TRBJ1-3, with D possibly TRBD1 on 6 matching bases. The CDR3 spans 15 residues. V was clipped by 5 bases and J by 1 base, with 12 bases between them. Per germline, CDR1 SEHNR and CDR2 FQNEAQ (reference sequence). CDR3 amino acids: CASSRTDVSGNTIYF. CDR3 coding DNA: TGTGCCAGCAGCCGGACAGATGTTTCTGGAAACACCATATATTTT.

V and J are TRBV19 and TRBJ1-2; D perhaps matches TRBD1 (6 bases). CDR1 and CDR2 from the germline V gene are LNHDA and SQIVND (reference sequence). Trimming pared 4 bases from V and 13 bases from J, leaving 34 bases between. The CDR3 extends over 18 amino acids. The CDR3 DNA sequence: TGTGCCAGTAGTACAATAGCCGGGACACCCGAGAGGTTTTTGAGTTGCACCTTC. This encodes CASSTIAGTPERFLSCTF.

The V and J genes are TRBV7-9 and TRBJ2-1; D is unclear. Germline CDR1 is SEHNR and CDR2 is FQNEAQ (reference sequence). V was shortened by 7 bases and J by 6 bases, with 10 bases between the two germline ends. This CDR3 is built from 12 residues. CDR3 region: CASTTRGNEQFF. The CDR3 DNA reads as TGTGCCAGCACAACGCGCGGCAATGAGCAGTTCTTC.

The rearrangement links TRBV27 to TRBJ2-1; TRBD1 matches at 10 bases. CDR1 is MNHEY, CDR2 SMNVEV, per germline (reference sequence). V lost 5 bases and J lost 3; bases outside the gene matches: 10. This CDR3 has 17 amino acids. This CDR3 reads CASSLLSTGGNYNEQFF. CDR3 DNA: TGTGCCAGCAGTCTCTTATCGACAGGGGGCAACTACAATGAGCAGTTCTTC.